These T cell receptor beta chains were read from a single sample in a study of T cell responses to AZD1222 COVID-19 vaccine. Profiling relied on immunoSEQ multiplex PCR, and the TCRdb table lists in-frame clones only, not all of them. This sample carries around 190,000 clones, 88% of them seen once, and the ten largest clones take approximately 0.5%. The source was peripheral blood, collected on day 0 of AZD1222 vaccination. The receptors were sampled from an adult in good health. Each CDR3 is given with its conserved first and last residue. Fields, in order: V gene, clone size, D gene, J gene, CDR3 DNA, CDR3 protein. The D gene is left open where the match is weak. The listing skips clone size in some rows; elsewhere it reads once, few, many or a size class.

V: TRBV10-1; size: .; D: .; J: TRBJ2-1; DNA: TGCGCCAGCAGCCGGGACACGGGAACTTACAATGAGCAGTTCTTC; CDR3: CASSRDTGTYNEQFF
V: TRBV28; size: .; D: .; J: TRBJ2-7; DNA: TGTGCCAGCAGCCCCCTCGGGGCGGGTCCTTCCTACGAGCAGTACTTC; CDR3: CASSPLGAGPSYEQYF
V: TRBV7-2; size: .; D: .; J: TRBJ1-5; DNA: TGTGCCAGCAGCCCCTGGGACACTAGCAATCAGCCCCAGCATTTT; CDR3: CASSPWDTSNQPQHF
V: TRBV4-2; size: .; D: TRBD1; J: TRBJ2-6; DNA: TGTGCCAGCAGCCAATGGGGGACAGGCCAGACGGGGGCCAACGTCCTGACTTTC; CDR3: CASSQWGTGQTGANVLTF
V: TRBV29-1; size: .; D: TRBD1; J: TRBJ1-1; DNA: TGCAGCGCAGACAGGGACATGAACACTGAAGCTTTCTTT; CDR3: CSADRDMNTEAFF
V: TRBV28; size: .; D: .; J: TRBJ1-2; DNA: TGTGCCAGCAGTTCCCGAGGGTATGACTATGGCTACACCTTC; CDR3: CASSSRGYDYGYTF
V: TRBV28; size: few; D: .; J: TRBJ1-5; DNA: TGTGCCAGCAGTTTCCCAAATAGCAATCAGCCCCAGCATTTT; CDR3: CASSFPNSNQPQHF
V: TRBV13; size: once; D: TRBD1; J: TRBJ1-2; DNA: TGTGCCAGCAGCTTAGTTGGGACAGGGGGCGCGGACTATGGCTACACCTTC; CDR3: CASSLVGTGGADYGYTF
V: TRBV7-9; size: .; D: .; J: TRBJ1-1; DNA: TGTGCCAGCAGCTTTTCGGGAAAGAATGAAGCTTTCTTT; CDR3: CASSFSGKNEAFF
V: TRBV2; size: .; D: .; J: TRBJ1-2; DNA: TGTGCCAGCAGTGAAGGGTTTCTTGGCTACACCTTC; CDR3: CASSEGFLGYTF
V: TRBV5-1; size: .; D: TRBD2; J: TRBJ2-7; DNA: TGCGCCAGCAGCTTGACTAGCGGGGGCTACGAGCAGTACTTC; CDR3: CASSLTSGGYEQYF
V: TRBV9; size: once; D: TRBD1; J: TRBJ1-1; DNA: TGTGCCAGCAGCCCGACAGGGGGCGTCGGCACTGAAGCTTTCTTT; CDR3: CASSPTGGVGTEAFF
V: TRBV3-1/TRBV3-2; size: once; D: TRBD1; J: TRBJ2-7; DNA: TGTGCCAGCACCTACAGGGGCTCCTACGAGCAGTACTTC; CDR3: CASTYRGSYEQYF
V: TRBV9; size: .; D: TRBD1; J: TRBJ1-2; DNA: TGTGCCAGCAGCGTAGCGGCGGGGTGGCAGGGGGCGCATGGCTACACCTTC; CDR3: CASSVAAGWQGAHGYTF
V: TRBV27; size: .; D: .; J: TRBJ2-2; DNA: TGTGCCAGCAGTTTAAAGTTGGGCACCGGGGAGCTGTTTTTT; CDR3: CASSLKLGTGELFF
V: TRBV28; size: once; D: .; J: TRBJ2-3; DNA: TGTGCCAGCAGAGTTAGCACAGATACGCAGTATTTT; CDR3: CASRVSTDTQYF
V: TRBV6-2/TRBV6-3; size: .; D: .; J: TRBJ1-2; DNA: TGTGCCAGCAGTAGGACACCAGAGGGGAGCTACACCTTC; CDR3: CASSRTPEGSYTF
V: TRBV5-1; size: .; D: TRBD1; J: TRBJ1-2; DNA: TGCGCCAGCAGAAATTTCCCTCAGGGGGCTAGGGGCTACACCTTC; CDR3: CASRNFPQGARGYTF
V: TRBV28; size: .; D: .; J: TRBJ1-5; DNA: TGTGCCAGCAGTTCCCCCTTGGGGGGCGGTCAGCCCCAGCATTTT; CDR3: CASSSPLGGGQPQHF
V: TRBV6-5; size: once; D: TRBD2; J: TRBJ2-7; DNA: TGTGCCAGCAGTTACTCCGTAGACGGGAGGCCTAGGGGGCAGTACTTC; CDR3: CASSYSVDGRPRGQYF
V: TRBV5-1; size: few; D: TRBD1; J: TRBJ2-1; DNA: TGCGCCAGCAGCCCTGGGCCAGGGGGCCTTGAGCAGTTCTTC; CDR3: CASSPGPGGLEQFF
V: TRBV7-2; size: .; D: .; J: TRBJ1-4; DNA: TGTGCCAGCAGCTCCCCGGAAGTCTTTAGCGAAAAACTGTTTTTT; CDR3: CASSSPEVFSEKLFF
V: TRBV3-1/TRBV3-2; size: .; D: TRBD1; J: TRBJ2-7; DNA: TGTGCCAGCAGCCAAGGATACCGGGACAGGGACTACGAGCAGTACTTC; CDR3: CASSQGYRDRDYEQYF
V: TRBV19; size: .; D: TRBD1; J: TRBJ1-1; DNA: TGTGCCAGTAGTTCAACAGGGGGTGGAACTGAAGCTTTCTTT; CDR3: CASSSTGGGTEAFF
V: TRBV29-1; size: .; D: TRBD1; J: TRBJ1-1; DNA: TGCAGCGCTGTAAACATCCGGGACAGGGAGAAAGCTTTCTTT; CDR3: CSAVNIRDREKAFF
V: TRBV10-3; size: once; D: .; J: TRBJ2-1; DNA: TGTGCCATCAGTGAGTCAGAAGAGACAGGATCCTACAATGAGCAGTTCTTC; CDR3: CAISESEETGSYNEQFF
V: TRBV28; size: .; D: .; J: TRBJ2-7; DNA: TGTGCCAGCAGTTTAGGGAACGGCGGGTTAGAGCAGTACTTC; CDR3: CASSLGNGGLEQYF
V: TRBV24-1; size: .; D: TRBD1; J: TRBJ2-2; DNA: TGTGCCACCAGTCAGACAGGGGCGGGTACCGGGGAGCTGTTTTTT; CDR3: CATSQTGAGTGELFF
V: TRBV4-3; size: .; D: TRBD1; J: TRBJ1-2; DNA: TGCGCCAGCAGCCCAGGACAGGGGGCCTATGGCTACACCTTC; CDR3: CASSPGQGAYGYTF
V: TRBV21-1; size: .; D: .; J: TRBJ1-5; DNA: TGTGCCAGCAGCAAAGGGGGGGAGCGGCTCTTCGGCAATCAGCCCCAGCATTTT; CDR3: CASSKGGERLFGNQPQHF
V: TRBV19; size: .; D: TRBD1; J: TRBJ1-4; DNA: TGTGCCAGTAGCAAGACAGGGGAGGACGAAAAACTGTTTTTT; CDR3: CASSKTGEDEKLFF
V: TRBV27; size: .; D: .; J: TRBJ2-1; DNA: TGTGCCAGCAGTTTAAGTCACGGGGCCTACAATGAGCAGTTCTTC; CDR3: CASSLSHGAYNEQFF
V: TRBV11-2; size: .; D: .; J: TRBJ1-1; DNA: TGTGCCAGCAGCTTTACAGCGTTTGGCACTGAAGCTTTCTTT; CDR3: CASSFTAFGTEAFF
V: TRBV5-4; size: .; D: .; J: TRBJ2-7; DNA: TGTGCCAGCAGCGCGACAGGTTTGGACTCCTACGAGCAGTACTTC; CDR3: CASSATGLDSYEQYF
V: TRBV6-2/TRBV6-3; size: once; D: TRBD2; J: TRBJ2-1; DNA: TGTGCCAGCAGTTTCGGGGGGACCGCGCACAATGAGCAGTTCTTC; CDR3: CASSFGGTAHNEQFF
V: TRBV10-2; size: .; D: TRBD1; J: TRBJ2-1; DNA: TGCGCCAGCAGGATGGAATCGAGACAGGGGGCGGTGGGGCAGTTCTTC; CDR3: CASRMESRQGAVGQFF
V: TRBV25-1; size: .; D: TRBD2; J: TRBJ2-7; DNA: TGTGCCAGCAGGGATAGCGGGAGTGGGTCCTACGAGCAGTACTTC; CDR3: CASRDSGSGSYEQYF
V: TRBV14; size: .; D: TRBD2; J: TRBJ2-1; DNA: TGTGCCAGCAGCCAAGATCTTAAGGGCGGACTAGCGGAAGTCAATGAGCAGTTCTTC; CDR3: CASSQDLKGGLAEVNEQFF
V: TRBV30; size: .; D: .; J: TRBJ1-2; DNA: TGTGCCGGGGAGAAACCTCCTAACTATGGCTACACCTTC; CDR3: CAGEKPPNYGYTF
V: TRBV14; size: .; D: .; J: TRBJ1-2; DNA: TGTGCCAGCAGCCAGGGGGGTGTCTATGGCTACACCTTC; CDR3: CASSQGGVYGYTF
V: TRBV10-3; size: .; D: .; J: TRBJ1-1; DNA: TGTGCCATCAGTGGCGGAACTGAAGCTTTCTTT; CDR3: CAISGGTEAFF
V: TRBV27; size: .; D: TRBD1; J: TRBJ2-2; DNA: TGTGCCAGCATGGGACAGGGGAGCGGGGAGCTGTTTTTT; CDR3: CASMGQGSGELFF
V: TRBV3-1/TRBV3-2; size: .; D: TRBD1; J: TRBJ2-7; DNA: TGTGCCAGCAGCCTCGGACAGGCCGGCGAGCAGTACTTC; CDR3: CASSLGQAGEQYF
V: TRBV2; size: .; D: .; J: TRBJ2-5; DNA: TGTGCCAGCAGTGAAGCTACCGGGAACCAAGAGACCCAGTACTTC; CDR3: CASSEATGNQETQYF
V: TRBV10-3; size: once; D: .; J: TRBJ1-1; DNA: TGTGCCATCAGTGAGTCCAGGGTGGGTTTTCCTGAAGCTTTCTTT; CDR3: CAISESRVGFPEAFF
V: TRBV5-1; size: .; D: TRBD2; J: TRBJ2-2; DNA: TGCGCCAGCAGCCTCGGTGGGGGCCTAGCGGGGGGACACACCGGGGAGCTGTTTTTT; CDR3: CASSLGGGLAGGHTGELFF
V: TRBV14; size: .; D: .; J: TRBJ2-5; DNA: TGTGCCAGCAGCCAACGACTCCAGGAGATTGAGACCCAGTACTTC; CDR3: CASSQRLQEIETQYF